These 22 T cell receptor beta chains originate from one sample sequenced in a study of T cell repertoires in cytomegalovirus infection. Their antigens remain unidentified. One entry per CDR3 protein, called by TCRdb with MiXCR from the reads. In the table there are some 130,000 distinct CDR3 sequences, around 30% of which are singletons. The sample in question was CD8+ T cells from cultured PBMCs, obtained from culture after CMV antigen stimulation. The receptors come from a human donor in good health (CMV status not recorded). Some clones in this sample may be carry-over from other donors' samples.

In its sample, this clonotype was seen a few times. The genes are TRBV11-2 and TRBJ2-3; a possible D gene is TRBD2 (6 bases). The CDR3 has 14 amino acids. Germline CDR1 SGHAT, CDR2 FQNNGV. The germline V and J ends were trimmed by 0 bases and 4 bases, with 8 bases remaining between them. CDR3 sequence reads: CASSLEGGADTQYF. In DNA, the CDR3 is TGTGCCAGCAGCTTAGAAGGCGGGGCAGATACGCAGTATTTT.

Only a few counts were recorded for this clonotype. V and J are TRBV4-2 and TRBJ2-7, with 8 bases fitting TRBD2. The V gene's germline CDR1 is LGHNA and CDR2 YNFKEQ. The CDR3 has 16 residues. Germline trimming cut 1 base from V and 1 base from J; bases unmatched to any gene: 6. The CDR3 sequence: CASSQASGGPSYEQYF. CDR3 DNA: TGTGCCAGCAGCCAAGCAAGCGGGGGACCTTCCTACGAGCAGTACTTC.

This chain joins TRBV19 and TRBJ2-1; D possibly corresponds to TRBD2 (6 bases). CDR1 and CDR2 (germline): LNHDA, SQIVND (reference sequence). CDR3 size: 15 residues. Deletions cut 4 bases from V and 0 bases from J, with 10 bases between. The CDR3 coding sequence is TGTGCCAGTAGTAGCGGGGTGAGCTCCTACAATGAGCAGTTCTTC. This sequence encodes CASSSGVSSYNEQFF.

J is TRBJ2-5 and V is TRBV2; 9 bases line up with TRBD2. This CDR3 is 14 amino acids long. The germline CDR1 and CDR2 sequences are SNHLY and FYNNEI. V was clipped by 1 base and J by 3 bases; unmatched bases: 0. The CDR3 DNA follows: TGTGCCAGCAGTGAAGTAGCGGGGGAAGAGACCCAGTACTTC. Translation: CASSEVAGEETQYF.

This chain connects TRBV27 to TRBJ1-6; no clear D. Germline V gene data show CDR1 as MNHEY and CDR2 as SMNVEV (reference sequence). The CDR3 runs to 14 residues. Between the trimmed V and J ends, which lost 5 bases and 8 bases, there was a span of 13 bases. CDR3 DNA sequence: TGTGCCAGCAGTCCCTTCGACTGGGATTCACCCCTCCACTTT. Protein product: CASSPFDWDSPLHF.

The rearrangement uses TRBV7-9 and TRBJ2-2, with D possibly TRBD1 on 6 matching bases. The germline V gene encodes CDR1 SEHNR and CDR2 FQNEAQ (reference sequence). V lost 8 bases and J 1 base, leaving 11 bases between the germline ends. The CDR3 runs 14 residues. The CDR3 region has the DNA TGTGCCAGCGAGAAGGGGGTGAACACCGGGGAGCTGTTTTTT. Residues: CASEKGVNTGELFF.

The rearrangement uses TRBV19 and TRBJ2-1; D possibly matches TRBD1 or TRBD2 (6 bases each). The CDR3 has 13 residues. Trimming pared 5 bases from V and 6 bases from J, leaving 11 bases between. CDR1 LNHDA and CDR2 SQIVND come from the germline V gene (reference sequence). The DNA for the CDR3 is TGTGCCAGTAGTTGGGGGGCCTTCAATGAGCAGTTCTTC. Its protein product is CASSWGAFNEQFF.

The gene calls are TRBV28 and TRBJ2-7; 7 bases agree with TRBD1. This CDR3 spans 14 amino acids. Germline trimming cut 3 bases from V and 8 bases from J; bases unmatched to any gene: 10. The germline CDR1 and CDR2 sequences are MDHEN and SYDVKM. CDR3 sequence (DNA): TGTGCCAGCAGTTTTGCGACAGGGAAGTCCAAGCAGTACTTC. Translation: CASSFATGKSKQYF.

This clonotype was detected a few times. The V and J genes are TRBV7-8 and TRBJ1-1, with a tentative D call TRBD1 (5 bases). Trimming cost V 6 bases and J 8 bases, with 10 bases left between them. CDR1 is SGHVS and CDR2 is FQNEAQ in the germline V gene. There are 11 residues in the CDR3. The CDR3 region is CASRYGDEAFF. In DNA, the CDR3 is TGTGCCAGCAGATATGGGGACGAAGCTTTCTTT.

The rearrangement joins TRBV2 to TRBJ2-3; 8 nucleotides match TRBD2. The CDR3 sequence is 13 residues long. Germline V CDR1 and CDR2: SNHLY, FYNNEI. V shed 3 bases and J 8 bases; nucleotides not matched to a gene: 4. The CDR3 loop reads CASSDPLAGTQYF. CDR3 nucleotides: TGTGCCAGCAGTGACCCCCTAGCGGGTACGCAGTATTTT. Full variable domain (remainder filled in from reference TRBV2 and TRBJ2-3): EPEVTQTPSHQVTQMGQEVILRCVPISNHLYFYWYRQILGQKVEFLVSFYNNEISEKSEIFDDQFSVERPDGSNFTLKIRSTKLEDSAMYFCASSDPLAGTQYFGPGTRLTVL.

This clonotype was recorded at least ten times. CDR3 residues: CASSLTGNTYEQYF. DNA of the CDR3: TGTGCCAGCAGCTTGACAGGGAACACCTACGAGCAGTACTTC. The gene calls are TRBV7-8 and TRBJ2-7; 7 bases map to TRBD1. V was clipped by 3 bases and J by 2 bases; unmatched bases: 4. Germline CDR1 reads SGHVS; CDR2 reads FQNEAQ. The CDR3 contains 14 residues.

This clonotype was seen a handful of times. The chain is built from TRBV7-9 and TRBJ1-1; D is unclear. Trimming took off 0 bases at V and 6 bases at J, with 17 bases between the two ends. The CDR3 sequence is 16 residues long. CDR1 is SEHNR, CDR2 FQNEAQ, per germline (reference sequence). The CDR3 loop is CASSLAQATNDAEAFF. The CDR3 DNA is TGTGCCAGCAGCTTAGCGCAGGCGACGAACGACGCTGAAGCTTTCTTT.

This clonotype was seen a handful of times. V usage is TRBV2 and J usage is TRBJ2-3; D ambiguous. CDR3 length: 15 residues. V dropped 7 bases and J dropped 10 bases, with 24 bases sitting between them. Germline V gene data show CDR1 as SNHLY and CDR2 as FYNNEI. CDR3 in DNA: TGTGCCAGCATCGACCCACGGGTTCCTCCAAGTGCGCAGTATTTT. Protein: CASIDPRVPPSAQYF.

The J gene is TRBJ1-1, the V gene TRBV2; 9 bases are shared with TRBD1. This CDR3 has 15 amino acids. Germline CDR1 SNHLY, CDR2 FYNNEI. V dropped 9 bases and J dropped 0; count of bases not matched to a gene: 8. The CDR3 protein is CASTGGPNMNTEAFF. The CDR3 nucleotides read TGTGCCAGTACAGGGGGCCCTAACATGAACACTGAAGCTTTCTTT. Combining the CDR3 with reference TRBV2 and TRBJ1-1 gives the whole variable domain EPEVTQTPSHQVTQMGQEVILRCVPISNHLYFYWYRQILGQKVEFLVSFYNNEISEKSEIFDDQFSVERPDGSNFTLKIRSTKLEDSAMYFCASTGGPNMNTEAFFGQGTRLTVV.

The gene calls are TRBV5-6 and TRBJ1-2; TRBD1 aligns across 8 bases. V dropped 3 bases and J dropped 3; count of bases not matched to a gene: 4. This CDR3 is built from 14 residues. Looked up from germline, CDR1 is SGHDT and CDR2 is YYEEEE. CDR3 sequence (DNA): TGTGCCAGCAGCTCGACAGGGGTCGACTATGGCTACACCTTC. Translation gives CASSSTGVDYGYTF.

This clonotype came up a few times. This chain connects TRBV4-2 to TRBJ1-5; no clear D. V lost 1 base and J 0 bases, leaving 13 bases between the germline ends. Per the germline V gene, CDR1 is LGHNA and CDR2 is YNFKEQ. This CDR3 region has 17 residues. CDR3: CASSQGVGGNSNQPQHF. The CDR3 coding sequence is TGTGCCAGCAGCCAAGGAGTAGGAGGGAATAGCAATCAGCCCCAGCATTTT.

This clonotype was seen at least ten times. The V and J genes are TRBV11-2 and TRBJ2-7; TRBD1 matches 7 bases. Germline CDR1 and CDR2: SGHAT and FQNNGV. This CDR3 comprises 14 residues. V lost 5 bases to trimming and J lost 3 bases; unmatched junction nucleotides: 7. CDR3 protein: CASSTRTGSYEQYF. Here the CDR3 DNA reads TGTGCCAGCAGCACCCGGACAGGAAGCTACGAGCAGTACTTC.

This clonotype was recorded at least ten times. The rearrangement joins TRBV20-1 to TRBJ2-2; 9 bases map to TRBD2. J was trimmed by 3 bases and V by 3 bases; bases with no gene match: 5. CDR1 is DFQATT and CDR2 is SNEGSKA in the germline V gene (reference sequence). This CDR3 has 15 amino acids. In DNA, the CDR3 is TGCAGTGCTAGCAGCGGGGGGTTGGACACCGGGGAGCTGTTTTTT. Residues: CSASSGGLDTGELFF.

The genes are TRBV27 and TRBJ1-5; a weak D match, TRBD1 (6 bases). The length of the CDR3 is 14 residues. Germline CDR1 and CDR2: MNHEY and SMNVEV (reference sequence). V dropped 5 bases and J dropped 2 bases, with 10 bases sitting between them. Here the CDR3 DNA reads TGTGCCAGCAGTCTGAACAGGGGCAATCAGCCCCAGCATTTT. Its protein product is CASSLNRGNQPQHF.

The gene calls are TRBV7-9 and TRBJ2-1; TRBD2 aligns across 8 bases. The CDR3 loop spans 17 amino acids. Germline-derived CDR1 and CDR2 are SEHNR and FQNEAQ (reference sequence). Trimming cost V 2 bases and J 5 bases; bases outside gene matches: 11. CDR3 region: CASSLRAGGGLHNEQFF. CDR3 bases: TGTGCCAGCAGCTTACGTGCAGGCGGGGGGCTCCACAATGAGCAGTTCTTC.

For this clonotype: With a much larger clone just one base away, this may be a read error. V gene TRBV28 combines with J gene TRBJ2-5, with a weak D call TRBD2 (5 bases). CDR3 length: 14 residues. Germline V CDR1 and CDR2: MDHEN, SYDVKM. V gave up 6 bases and J gave up 0 bases, with 11 bases separating them. The CDR3 is CASSEEGNQETQYF. CDR3 bases: TGTGCCAGCAGCGAAGAGGGCAACCAAGAGACCCAGTACTTC.

This clonotype was detected a few times. CDR3 nucleotides: TGTGCCAGCAGTTTAGCGGCCCCGACTGAAGCTTTCTTT. This sequence encodes CASSLAAPTEAFF. The gene calls are TRBV12-3 or TRBV12-4 and TRBJ1-1; the D is unclear. The V gene lost 0 bases and the J gene lost 5 bases, with 7 bases spanning the gap. This CDR3 contains 13 residues.